The 27 T cell receptor beta chains below all came from one sample that was sequenced in a study of tissue T cells after allogeneic stem cell transplantation. Using immunoSEQ multiplex PCR, the repertoire was profiled, and TCRdb retains in-frame clones only, with some absent. The sample shows about 9,800 clones, approximately 59% of them seen only once. The sequenced sample was tissue from the ileum, obtained at autopsy. All receptors derive from a woman between 18 and 50 years old with breast cancer.

This clone was recorded once. The chain uses TRBV9 and TRBJ2-1; D ambiguous. The CDR3 is 13 amino acids. V dropped 0 bases and J dropped 3 bases, with 4 bases sitting between them. Germline lookup yields CDR1 SGDLS and CDR2 YYNGEE. The CDR3 loop is CASSVDDYNEQFF. In DNA, the CDR3 is TGTGCCAGCAGCGTAGACGACTACAATGAGCAGTTCTTC.

This clone has a handful of counts. The CDR3 nucleotides are TGTGCCAGCAGCCAACCGGACAGGGCGGCTGAAGCTTTCTTT. Its translation is CASSQPDRAAEAFF. The chain has TRBV7-9 and TRBJ1-1; 8 bases map to TRBD1. The V segment lost 5 bases and the J segment 6 bases; nucleotides outside the gene matches: 8. CDR1 is SEHNR and CDR2 is FQNEAQ in the germline V gene (reference sequence). The CDR3 runs to 14 residues.

The chain couples TRBV7-9 to TRBJ2-1; 9 bases match TRBD2. Germline CDR1 and CDR2: SEHNR and FQNEAQ (reference sequence). There are 19 residues in the CDR3. V lost 1 base and J lost 3; bases outside the gene matches: 13. The DNA for the CDR3 is TGTGCCAGCAGCTTAGTAGCTGGGACGTGGCGGGGGGGCTACAATGAGCAGTTCTTC. Residues: CASSLVAGTWRGGYNEQFF.

The sample holds a few counts of this clone. V is TRBV6-6 and J is TRBJ1-1; TRBD1 might be the D (5 bases). The CDR3 runs to 13 residues. The V end lost 2 bases, the J end lost 5 bases, and 9 bases lay between the germline ends. CDR1 MNHNY and CDR2 SVGAGI come from the germline V gene (reference sequence). The CDR3 DNA reads TGTGCCAGCAGTTACACTCAGGGTACTGAAGCTTTCTTT. Translating gives CASSYTQGTEAFF.

The gene calls are TRBV7-9 and TRBJ2-2, with unresolved D. The CDR3 covers 14 residues. The V and J ends lost 6 bases and 0 bases respectively, with 8 bases between them. Germline CDR1 and CDR2: SEHNR and FQNEAQ (reference sequence). CDR3 sequence (DNA): TGTGCCAGCAGGTCGACTTCGAACACCGGGGAGCTGTTTTTT. Residues: CASRSTSNTGELFF.

The genes are TRBV7-2 and TRBJ2-5; the D gene could be TRBD1 or TRBD2 (7 bases each). The length of the CDR3 is 15 residues. V lost 6 bases to trimming and J lost 1 base, with 15 bases between them. Germline V gene data show CDR1 as SGHTA and CDR2 as FQGNSA. CDR3 in DNA: TGTGCCAGCAGGAGCGGGACAGCGCTCCAAGAGACCCAGTACTTC. Translated: CASRSGTALQETQYF.

Only a few counts were recorded for this clone. The V gene is TRBV2, the J gene TRBJ1-2; D perhaps matches TRBD1 (6 bases). The CDR3 runs 14 residues. Germline CDR1 is SNHLY and CDR2 is FYNNEI. V dropped 8 bases and J dropped 8 bases, with 21 bases sitting between them. The CDR3 bases are TGTGCCAGCGTTTTACAGGGAGAAAATAGAGGCTACACCTTC. It encodes CASVLQGENRGYTF.

The J gene is TRBJ1-5, the V gene TRBV21-1; the table's D gene call, TRBD1, was not cross checked with the DNA. TRBV21-1 is a known pseudogene. The CDR3 consists of 16 residues. The chain's CDR3 is CASSKMAGAGGQPQHF. CDR3 in DNA: TGTGCCAGCAGCAAAATGGCAGGGGCAGGGGGGCAGCCCCAGCATTTT.

This chain connects TRBV19 to TRBJ1-2, with TRBD1 matching over 7 bases. The CDR3 is made up of 12 amino acids. The V segment lost 6 bases and the J segment 7 bases; nucleotides outside the gene matches: 5. Germline V gene sequence: CDR1 LNHDA, CDR2 SQIVND (reference sequence). The CDR3 DNA reads as TGTGCCAGTAGCCCCGGGACAGTTGGCTACACCTTC. Protein product: CASSPGTVGYTF. Full variable domain (remainder filled in from reference TRBV19 and TRBJ1-2): DGGITQSPKYLFRKEGQNVTLSCEQNLNHDAMYWYRQDPGQGLRLIYYSQIVNDFQKGDIAEGYSVSREKKESFPLTVTSAQKNPTAFYLCASSPGTVGYTFGSGTRLTVV.

This clone came up once. The rearrangement links TRBV5-5 to TRBJ2-2; D is uncertain. With 0 bases removed from V and 5 bases from J, the gap between germline ends came to 8 bases. Germline loops: CDR1 SGHKS, CDR2 YYEKEE (reference sequence). The CDR3 sequence is 14 residues long. CDR3 sequence: CASSLVSRTGELFF. The CDR3 DNA sequence: TGTGCCAGCAGCTTGGTGTCGAGAACCGGGGAGCTGTTTTTT.

V is TRBV4-1 and J is TRBJ2-3, with D possibly matching TRBD1 (8 bases). Germline V gene sequence: CDR1 MGHRA, CDR2 YSYEKL. The CDR3 extends over 17 amino acids. Trimming cost V 3 bases and J 1 base, with 17 bases left between them. Written as DNA, the CDR3 is TGCGCCAGCAGCCAGCGTACAGGGGGGGGTGGCACAGATACGCAGTATTTT. It yields the protein CASSQRTGGGGTDTQYF.

V usage is TRBV29-1 and J usage is TRBJ2-3; weak D call: TRBD2 (6 bases). CDR1 SQVTM and CDR2 ANQGSEA come from the germline V gene. Trimming pared 3 bases from V and 1 base from J, leaving 14 bases between. The CDR3 is 15 residues long. CDR3 sequence (DNA): TGCAGCGTTGATAGGCTGCGGGGAGGCACAGATACGCAGTATTTT. It codes for CSVDRLRGGTDTQYF.

This clone is labeled as medium-sized (0.01 to 0.1%). The rearrangement uses TRBV7-3 and TRBJ1-4; maybe TRBD1 (5 bases). Germline V gene data show CDR1 as SGHTA and CDR2 as FQGTGA. The CDR3 loop spans 13 amino acids. Trimming left V 5 bases short and J 7 bases short, with 11 bases between. CDR3 coding DNA: TGTGCCAGCAGCCAGGGTGAAGGTGAAAAACTGTTTTTT. Protein: CASSQGEGEKLFF.

The chain joins TRBV7-2 to TRBJ2-1; 11 bases agree with TRBD2. V was clipped by 8 bases and J by 4 bases; unmatched bases: 4. The germline gives CDR1 SGHTA, CDR2 FQGNSA. This CDR3 is 14 amino acids long. CDR3 sequence (DNA): TGTGCCAGCCGACTAGCGGGGTCGTACAATGAGCAGTTCTTC. It translates to CASRLAGSYNEQFF.

This clone has just a few counts. V usage is TRBV18 and J usage is TRBJ1-1; TRBD1 matches 10 bases. J lost 3 bases, V lost 4 bases, and 11 bases had no gene match. Germline-derived CDR1 and CDR2 are KGHSH and LQKENI. The CDR3 loop spans 17 amino acids. CDR3 amino acids: CASSLTTGGFGDTEAFF. The CDR3 bases are TGTGCCAGCTCACTAACGACAGGGGGCTTTGGAGACACTGAAGCTTTCTTT.

J is TRBJ2-5 and V is TRBV4-2; 9 bases match TRBD1. Germline values: CDR1 LGHNA, CDR2 YNFKEQ. The V gene end was trimmed by 2 bases and the J gene end by 10 bases; junction bases not matched to a gene: 8. This CDR3 spans 14 amino acids. The CDR3 loop is CASSQLRQGGDQYF. In DNA, the CDR3 is TGTGCCAGCAGCCAATTACGACAGGGGGGAGACCAGTACTTC.

V is TRBV12-3 or TRBV12-4 and J is TRBJ2-3; D is uncertain. V was trimmed by 7 bases and J by 1 base, leaving 6 bases between them. CDR3 length: 12 amino acids. CDR3 in amino acids: CASTKGTDTQYF. In DNA, the CDR3 is TGTGCCAGCACGAAAGGCACAGATACGCAGTATTTT.

The chain couples TRBV5-6 to TRBJ2-5, with a possible D match to TRBD2 (5 bases). The CDR3 has 14 residues. The V end lost 3 bases, the J end lost 7 bases, and 16 bases lay between the germline ends. Looked up from germline, CDR1 is SGHDT and CDR2 is YYEEEE. Written as DNA, the CDR3 is TGTGCCAGCAGCTCAACGGGAATAGCGTGGACCCAGTACTTC. As protein: CASSSTGIAWTQYF.

The gene calls are TRBV4-2 and TRBJ2-7; D unresolved. Germline CDR1 LGHNA, CDR2 YNFKEQ. This CDR3 comprises 12 residues. The V and J ends lost 1 base and 6 bases respectively, with 7 bases between them. For the CDR3, the DNA is TGTGCCAGCAGCCAAGTGGGAACCGAGCAGTACTTC. Its translation is CASSQVGTEQYF.

This chain joins TRBV9 and TRBJ2-5; tentative D call: TRBD2 (6 bases). This CDR3 region has 14 residues. From germline, CDR1 is SGDLS and CDR2 YYNGEE. V was trimmed by 1 base and J by 4 bases, leaving 11 bases between them. The CDR3 bases are TGTGCCAGCAGCGTACACGCGGGAACAGAGACCCAGTACTTC. It specifies CASSVHAGTETQYF.

This chain joins TRBV5-1 and TRBJ2-5; no firm D call. With 4 bases removed from V and 1 base from J, the gap between germline ends came to 8 bases. The CDR3 extends over 13 amino acids. The germline V gene encodes CDR1 SGHRS and CDR2 YFSETQ. CDR3 residues: CASSGRTQETQYF. The CDR3 nucleotides read TGCGCCAGCAGCGGTAGGACCCAAGAGACCCAGTACTTC.

This chain links TRBV28 with TRBJ2-6; the match to TRBD2 covers 8 bases. The V segment lost 5 bases and the J segment 0 bases; nucleotides outside the gene matches: 9. The CDR3 is 18 residues long. Germline-derived CDR1 and CDR2 are MDHEN and SYDVKM. DNA for the CDR3: TGTGCCAGCAGTCCCCGACGGGGGGGTTCCTCTGGGGCCAACGTCCTGACTTTC. Translation: CASSPRRGGSSGANVLTF.

The rearrangement links TRBV18 to TRBJ1-2; 10 bases line up with TRBD1. From germline, CDR1 is KGHSH and CDR2 LQKENI. Trimming at V came to 3 bases and at J to 8 bases, leaving 6 bases not matched to a gene. The CDR3 length is 14 residues. CDR3 nucleotides: TGTGCCAGCTCACCGGAGGGACAGGGGTCAGGCTACACCTTC. This sequence encodes CASSPEGQGSGYTF.

This clone was recorded a few times. V and J are TRBV7-9 and TRBJ1-2, with a weak D call TRBD1 (5 bases). Trimming stripped 10 bases from V and 7 bases from J, with 16 bases between. The CDR3 consists of 12 residues. Germline CDR1 and CDR2: SEHNR and FQNEAQ (reference sequence). CDR3 loop: CATTEGLVGYTF. Written as DNA, the CDR3 is TGTGCCACCACGGAGGGGTTAGTTGGCTACACCTTC.

V is TRBV3-1 (or the pseudogene TRBV3-2) and J is TRBJ1-6; possibly TRBD1 for D (6 bases). The germline V gene has CDR1 LGHDT and CDR2 YNNKEL (reference sequence). The V and J ends lost 7 bases and 8 bases respectively, with 12 bases between them. The CDR3 is 13 amino acids. The CDR3 protein is CASNRVSDSPLHF. In DNA, the CDR3 is TGTGCCAGCAACAGGGTCAGCGATTCACCCCTCCACTTT.

This chain uses TRBV7-9 with TRBJ2-7; D remains unclear. Trimming removed 6 bases at V and 1 base at J, with 7 bases between. The CDR3 loop spans 12 amino acids. Germline V gene lookup returns CDR1 SEHNR and CDR2 FQNEAQ (reference sequence). CDR3 bases: TGTGCCAGCAGTGGCGGTTCCTACGAGCAGTACTTC. Residues: CASSGGSYEQYF.

This clone was observed a handful of times. V gene TRBV7-9 combines with J gene TRBJ2-1; 9 bases are a match to TRBD1. CDR3 length: 15 amino acids. Germline CDR1 SEHNR, CDR2 FQNEAQ (reference sequence). The ends lost 5 bases at V and 6 bases at J; junction bases unmatched: 8. The CDR3 DNA is TGTGCCAGCAGCCCCCGGACAGGGGCGGGCAATGAGCAGTTCTTC. Translating gives CASSPRTGAGNEQFF.